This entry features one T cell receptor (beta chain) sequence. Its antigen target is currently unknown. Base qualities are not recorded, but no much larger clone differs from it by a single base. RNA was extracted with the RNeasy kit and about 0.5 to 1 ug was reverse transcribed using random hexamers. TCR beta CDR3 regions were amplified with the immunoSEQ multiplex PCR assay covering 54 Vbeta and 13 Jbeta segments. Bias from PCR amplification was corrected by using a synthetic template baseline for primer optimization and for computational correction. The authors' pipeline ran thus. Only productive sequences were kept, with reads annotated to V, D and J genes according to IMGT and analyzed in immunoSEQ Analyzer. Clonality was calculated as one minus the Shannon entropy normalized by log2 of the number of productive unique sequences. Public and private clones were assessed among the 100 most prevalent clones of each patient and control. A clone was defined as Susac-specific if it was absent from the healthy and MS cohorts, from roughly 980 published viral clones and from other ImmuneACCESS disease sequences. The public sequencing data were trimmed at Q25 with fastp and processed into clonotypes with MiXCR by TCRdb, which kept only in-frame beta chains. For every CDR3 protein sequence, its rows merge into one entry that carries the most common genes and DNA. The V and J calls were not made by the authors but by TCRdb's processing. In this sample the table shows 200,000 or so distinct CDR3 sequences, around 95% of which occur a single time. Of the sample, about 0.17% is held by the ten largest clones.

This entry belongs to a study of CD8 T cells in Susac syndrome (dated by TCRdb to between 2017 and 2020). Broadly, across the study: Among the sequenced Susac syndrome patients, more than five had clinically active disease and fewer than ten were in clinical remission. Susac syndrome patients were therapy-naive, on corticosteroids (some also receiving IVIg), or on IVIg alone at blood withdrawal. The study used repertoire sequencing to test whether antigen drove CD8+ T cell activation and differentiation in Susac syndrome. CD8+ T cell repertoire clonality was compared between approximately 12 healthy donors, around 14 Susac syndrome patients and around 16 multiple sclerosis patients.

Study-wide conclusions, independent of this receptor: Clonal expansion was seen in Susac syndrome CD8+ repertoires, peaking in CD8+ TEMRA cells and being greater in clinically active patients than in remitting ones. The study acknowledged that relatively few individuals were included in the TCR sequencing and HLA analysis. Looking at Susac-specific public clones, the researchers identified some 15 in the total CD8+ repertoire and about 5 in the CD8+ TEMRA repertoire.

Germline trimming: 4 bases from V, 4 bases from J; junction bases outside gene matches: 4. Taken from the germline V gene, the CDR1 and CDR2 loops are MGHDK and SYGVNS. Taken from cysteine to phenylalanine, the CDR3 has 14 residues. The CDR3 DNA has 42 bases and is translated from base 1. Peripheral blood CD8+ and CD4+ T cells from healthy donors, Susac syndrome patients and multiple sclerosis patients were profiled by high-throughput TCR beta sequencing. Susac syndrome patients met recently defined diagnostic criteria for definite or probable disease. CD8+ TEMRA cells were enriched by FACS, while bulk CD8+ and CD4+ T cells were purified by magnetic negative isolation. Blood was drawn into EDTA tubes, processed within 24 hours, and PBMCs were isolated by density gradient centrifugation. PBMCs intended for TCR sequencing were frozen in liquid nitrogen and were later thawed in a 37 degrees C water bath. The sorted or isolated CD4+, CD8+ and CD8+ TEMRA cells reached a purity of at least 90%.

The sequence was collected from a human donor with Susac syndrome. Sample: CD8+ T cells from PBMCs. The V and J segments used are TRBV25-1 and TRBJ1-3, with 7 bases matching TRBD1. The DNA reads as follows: TGTGCCAGCAGTGTTACAGGGGAAGGAAACACCATATATTTT. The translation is CASSVTGEGNTIYF.